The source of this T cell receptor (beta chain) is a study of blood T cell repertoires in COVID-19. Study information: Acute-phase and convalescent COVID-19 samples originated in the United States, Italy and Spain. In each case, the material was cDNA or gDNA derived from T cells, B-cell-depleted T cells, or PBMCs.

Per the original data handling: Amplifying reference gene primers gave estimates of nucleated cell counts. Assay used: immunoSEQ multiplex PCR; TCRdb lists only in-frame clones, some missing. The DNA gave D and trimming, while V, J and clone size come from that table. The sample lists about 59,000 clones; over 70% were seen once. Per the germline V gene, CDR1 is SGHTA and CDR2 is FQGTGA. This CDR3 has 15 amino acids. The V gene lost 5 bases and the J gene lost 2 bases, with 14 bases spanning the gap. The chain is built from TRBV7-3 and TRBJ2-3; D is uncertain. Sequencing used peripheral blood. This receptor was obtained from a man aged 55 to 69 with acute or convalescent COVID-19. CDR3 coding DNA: TGTGCCAGCAGCGTCGGTGTAAGAGACACAGATACGCAGTATTTT. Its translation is CASSVGVRDTDTQYF. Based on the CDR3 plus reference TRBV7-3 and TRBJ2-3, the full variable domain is GAGVSQTPSNKVTEKGKYVELRCDPISGHTALYWYRQSLGQGPEFLIYFQGTGAADDSGLPNDRFFAVRPEGSVSTLKIQRTERGDSAVYLCASSVGVRDTDTQYFGPGTRLTVL.